Listed below are T cell receptor beta chains from one sample, sequenced in a study of T cells after posttransplantation cyclophosphamide. Clones were sequenced by immunoSEQ multiplex PCR, and TCRdb holds only the in-frame ones, with some missing. In the table there are tens of thousands of clones, about 86% of which are singletons. The sequenced sample was PBMCs. These TCRs come from a man younger than 40 with a blood cancer, CMV-positive, and with a related stem cell donor. Both conserved end residues are part of each CDR3. D genes are given only for firm matches. Not all rows give a size; the values are once, few, many and, for expanded clones, a class.

D gene	V gene	clone size	J gene	CDR3 DNA	CDR3 protein
NA	TRBV10-2	NA	TRBJ1-5	TGCGCCAGCAGTGAGTCAGGGGGAAGAGGACAGCCCCAGCATTTT	CASSESGGRGQPQHF
TRBD1	TRBV14	NA	TRBJ2-7	TGTGCCAGCAGCAAGACAGGGCCCTACGAGCAGTACTTC	CASSKTGPYEQYF
NA	TRBV7-2	NA	TRBJ2-1	TGTGCCAGCAGTCTCAGGGGCAATGAGCAGTTCTTC	CASSLRGNEQFF
TRBD1	TRBV28	once	TRBJ2-7	TGTGCCAGCAGTACGACCGGGACAGCACGCTACGAGCAGTACTTC	CASSTTGTARYEQYF
TRBD1	TRBV7-2	NA	TRBJ2-7	TGTGCCAGCAGCTTAGGTGGGACAGCCTACGAGCAGTACTTC	CASSLGGTAYEQYF
TRBD2	TRBV29-1	NA	TRBJ2-1	TGCAGCGTTGACTTGCTAGCGGGAGATTACAATGAGCAGTTCTTC	CSVDLLAGDYNEQFF
NA	TRBV7-6	NA	TRBJ1-1	TGTGCCAGCAGCTTAGAAAGCCGTACTGAAGCTTTCTTT	CASSLESRTEAFF
NA	TRBV5-8	NA	TRBJ1-2	TGTGCCAGCAGCATACCGACAGGCTCTGATGGCTACACCTTC	CASSIPTGSDGYTF
NA	TRBV5-6	NA	TRBJ1-3	TGTGCCAGCAGCCCCTTCTATCCATTGGTTGGAAACACCATATATTTT	CASSPFYPLVGNTIYF
TRBD1	TRBV30	NA	TRBJ1-2	TGTGCCTGGAGAAAATCCGGGACAGGGTTAAGCTATGGCTACACCTTC	CAWRKSGTGLSYGYTF
NA	TRBV28	NA	TRBJ1-4	TGTGCCAGCAGTTTATCGGGGGGCGCAACTAATGAAAAACTGTTTTTT	CASSLSGGATNEKLFF
NA	TRBV2	NA	TRBJ1-2	TGTGCCAGCAGTCCATTGTATGGCTACACCTTC	CASSPLYGYTF
TRBD2	TRBV7-2	NA	TRBJ2-1	TGTGCCAGCAGCTTATGGGCGTCGCTAGCGGGTAACAATGAGCAGTTCTTC	CASSLWASLAGNNEQFF
TRBD1	TRBV2	NA	TRBJ1-5	TGTGCCAGCAGTAACTTCGACAGGGGCAATCAGCCCCAGCATTTT	CASSNFDRGNQPQHF
NA	TRBV30	once	TRBJ2-2	TGTGCCTGGAGTGTCTATGGCACCGGGGAGCTGTTTTTT	CAWSVYGTGELFF
TRBD1	TRBV5-1	once	TRBJ2-5	TGCGCCAGCAGCTTGCCCAAAGGACAGGGCCAGGGAGAGACCCAGTACTTC	CASSLPKGQGQGETQYF
NA	TRBV7-6	NA	TRBJ2-1	TGTGCCAGCAGCCTTAAGTTCCTAGGGGCCCCGAAGGTCTACAATGAGCAGTTCTTC	CASSLKFLGAPKVYNEQFF
TRBD1	TRBV7-2	NA	TRBJ2-7	TGTGCCAGCAGCCCGCGACAGGGGGGCGAGCAGTACTTC	CASSPRQGGEQYF
TRBD2	TRBV7-2	NA	TRBJ2-7	TGTGCCAGCAGCTTAGAGGGACTAGAGGGCCACGAGCAGTACTTC	CASSLEGLEGHEQYF
TRBD2	TRBV5-4	NA	TRBJ2-7	TGTGCCAGCAGCGGGAGGGGAGAGCAGTACTTC	CASSGRGEQYF
TRBD1	TRBV5-4	NA	TRBJ1-1	TGTGCCAGCAGCTCCGGTGGACAGGGGTCGAACACTGAAGCTTTCTTT	CASSSGGQGSNTEAFF
NA	TRBV19	NA	TRBJ2-7	TGTGCCAGTAGTATTGTCCCAGGCCCCCTGGGTAACGAGCAGTACTTC	CASSIVPGPLGNEQYF
NA	TRBV28	once	TRBJ2-7	TGTGCCAGCAGTTTGGGCCCGGGGTACGAGCAGTACTTC	CASSLGPGYEQYF
NA	TRBV5-4	NA	TRBJ2-3	TGTGCCAGCAGCTTTGGGGGGAGTGCAGATACGCAGTATTTT	CASSFGGSADTQYF
TRBD2	TRBV7-2	NA	TRBJ2-7	TGTGCCAGCAGCCGACTCAGCGGGAACGTCGAGCAGTACTTC	CASSRLSGNVEQYF
TRBD1	TRBV6-6	NA	TRBJ2-2	TGTGCCAGCAGTAAAAGACAGGGGGCGAACACCGGGGAGCTGTTTTTT	CASSKRQGANTGELFF
TRBD2	TRBV29-1	NA	TRBJ2-7	TGCAGCGTTGAGACTAGCGATACTTACGAGCAGTACTTC	CSVETSDTYEQYF
NA	TRBV11-2	NA	TRBJ2-7	TGTGCCAGCAGCCCGACAGGAAGAAGGGGCTACGAGCAGTACTTC	CASSPTGRRGYEQYF
TRBD1	TRBV6-5	NA	TRBJ1-2	TGTGCCAGCAGTACAGCCGGGACAGTTTATGGCTACACCTTC	CASSTAGTVYGYTF
NA	TRBV5-4	NA	TRBJ2-1	TGTGCCAGCAGCCCGGGAGCCTCTTTTGATGAGCAGTTCTTC	CASSPGASFDEQFF
NA	TRBV30	NA	TRBJ1-4	TGTGCCTGGAGTTCAGGTCTTAATGAAAAACTGTTTTTT	CAWSSGLNEKLFF
TRBD1	TRBV18	NA	TRBJ1-1	TGTGCCAGCTCACTGACACAGGGGGCTGAAGCTTTCTTT	CASSLTQGAEAFF